The clone carrying this T cell receptor beta chain was observed many times. The antigen remains unidentified. This sample is part of a study of Graves' ophthalmopathy and Graves' hyperthyroidism. Broader study findings: The study's model predicted ophthalmopathy progression at over 55% sensitivity and approximately 78% specificity. Appearing in blood as well were most expanded thyroid clonotypes above 0.001 frequency. Cross-validated, the 13-signature model showed 87.88%/81.08% sensitivity/specificity, and 80%/75% in the test set.

Trimming took 5 bases from V and 4 from J; bases not matched to a gene: 6. The CDR3 is 14 amino acids. From germline, CDR1 is SGHRS and CDR2 YFSETQ. CDR3 regions of TCR beta were amplified from RNA transcripts. RT-PCR with HTBI primers came first, then second-round multiplex PCR. TCRdb re-derived calls from the multiplex PCR reads in MiXCR, one entry per CDR3 protein. Among roughly 380,000 distinct CDR3 sequences listed, over 15% were seen once. The hyperthyroidism patients had a new diagnosis of under 2 months' duration and were aged 18 to 65. This chain joins TRBV5-1 and TRBJ1-1; the match to TRBD1 covers 9 bases. The sequence derives from a young woman with stable Graves' hyperthyroidism. Sequenced material: peripheral blood. The CDR3 loop reads CASRPVTGGTEAFF. CDR3 nucleotide sequence: TGCGCCAGCAGACCTGTGACAGGGGGCACTGAAGCTTTCTTT.